Listed below are T cell receptor beta chains from one sample, sequenced in a study of CD8 T cells in ankylosing spondylitis. MiXCR, applied by TCRdb to the 5' RACE reads, yields one record per CDR3 protein. The sample has about 460,000 distinct CDR3 sequences, about 5.4% seen once. The sample comprised blood, either unsorted or a sorted T cell fraction (not recorded which). The receptors derive from a male donor with ankylosing spondylitis. Each CDR3 is given with its conserved first and last residue. Each record gives: J gene, V gene, D gene, clone size, CDR3 protein, CDR3 DNA. A D gene is named only where the DNA matches it firmly. Clone size is not always given. Where it is, it says once, few, many or a class for expanded clones.

TRBJ2-7,TRBV4-1,-,-,CASSPALSYEQYF,TGCGCCAGCAGCCCAGCCCTCTCCTACGAGCAGTACTTC
TRBJ1-6,TRBV25-1,-,many,CASSELTDSPLHF,TGTGCCAGCAGTGAATTGACGGATTCACCCCTCCACTTT
TRBJ1-1,TRBV27,-,many,CASSLFPGPTQAFF,TGTGCCAGCAGTTTATTTCCGGGTCCCACTCAAGCTTTCTTT
TRBJ1-1,TRBV6-2/TRBV6-3,-,many,CASSPFGRRGNTEAFF,TGTGCCAGCAGTCCCTTCGGTCGACGGGGGAACACTGAAGCTTTCTTT
TRBJ2-1,TRBV20-1,TRBD2,many,CSARSLAVYNEQFF,TGCAGTGCTAGGTCTCTAGCGGTCTACAATGAGCAGTTCTTC
TRBJ1-1,TRBV12-5,-,many,CASGFLRGTEAFF,TGTGCTAGTGGCTTCCTACGGGGCACTGAAGCTTTCTTT
TRBJ1-1,TRBV7-2,-,few,CASSPTRVPNRNTEAFF,TGTGCCAGCAGCCCAACTCGGGTCCCTAATAGGAACACTGAAGCTTTCTTT
TRBJ2-5,TRBV4-3,-,many,CASSLGPWETQYF,TGCGCCAGCAGCCTCGGGCCTTGGGAGACCCAGTACTTC
TRBJ2-5,TRBV7-2,-,many,CASSLGQPGVETQYF,TGTGCCAGCAGCCTCGGCCAGCCAGGGGTTGAGACCCAGTACTTC
TRBJ2-2,TRBV4-3,-,many,CASSQEPPVGHQAGELFF,TGCGCCAGCAGCCAAGAACCCCCTGTGGGGCACCAGGCCGGGGAGCTGTTTTTT
TRBJ1-1,TRBV20-1,-,many,CSARGTGEAFF,TGCAGTGCTAGAGGAACGGGGGAAGCTTTCTTT
TRBJ1-2,TRBV7-2,TRBD1,many,CASRPDRGGAGYTF,TGTGCCAGCAGACCCGACAGGGGTGGCGCGGGCTACACCTTC
TRBJ1-1,TRBV5-1,-,-,CASSLVTVGYMNTEAFF,TGCGCCAGCAGCTTGGTTACGGTGGGCTACATGAACACTGAAGCTTTCTTT
TRBJ2-7,TRBV28,-,many,CASSQTVYEQYF,TGTGCCAGCAGCCAGACAGTCTACGAGCAGTACTTC
TRBJ2-2,TRBV12-3/TRBV12-4,TRBD2,-,CASEREDTGELFF,TGTGCCAGTGAGCGGGAGGACACCGGGGAGCTGTTTTTT
TRBJ2-1,TRBV5-1,-,many,CASSFTDSNEQFF,TGCGCCAGCAGCTTTACGGACAGCAATGAGCAGTTCTTC
TRBJ2-1,TRBV29-1,-,-,CSVVEENYNEQFF,TGCAGCGTTGTTGAGGAGAATTACAATGAGCAGTTCTTC
TRBJ2-7,TRBV6-2/TRBV6-3,-,-,CASKADWGSYGEQYF,TGTGCCAGCAAAGCCGATTGGGGGAGCTACGGGGAGCAGTACTTC
TRBJ2-1,TRBV6-5,TRBD1,many,CASSSVDRAGNEQFF,TGTGCCAGCAGTTCAGTCGACAGGGCTGGGAATGAGCAGTTCTTC
TRBJ1-1,TRBV4-3,-,many,CASSQDVSTEAFF,TGCGCCAGCAGCCAAGACGTCAGCACTGAAGCTTTCTTT
TRBJ2-3,TRBV4-3,-,many,CASSPRDSTDTQYF,TGCGCCAGCAGCCCCCGGGACAGCACAGATACGCAGTATTTT
TRBJ1-2,TRBV7-2,-,many,CASSLQGFLYGYTF,TGTGCCAGCAGCTTGCAGGGTTTCCTCTATGGCTACACCTTC
TRBJ2-7,TRBV7-2,-,few,CASSYNREGGGIKYF,TGTGCCAGCAGCTATAATCGTGAGGGGGGCGGAATAAAGTACTTC
TRBJ1-5,TRBV6-5,-,many,CASSYSRVGQPQHF,TGTGCCAGCAGTTACTCGAGGGTAGGTCAGCCCCAGCATTTT
TRBJ2-3,TRBV4-3,-,many,CASSGGTPGTDTQYF,TGCGCCAGCAGCGGCGGGACTCCGGGCACAGATACGCAGTATTTT
TRBJ2-7,TRBV18,-,many,CASSLSSSGTSYEQYF,TGTGCCAGCTCATTGAGTAGTTCAGGGACGTCCTACGAGCAGTACTTC
TRBJ1-5,TRBV7-2,-,many,CASSLAARAGQPQHF,TGTGCCAGCAGCTTAGCAGCCAGGGCGGGTCAGCCCCAGCATTTT
TRBJ2-2,TRBV5-1,-,few,CASSDPHRANTGELFF,TGCGCCAGCAGCGACCCTCACAGGGCCAACACCGGGGAGCTGTTTTTT
TRBJ2-3,TRBV20-1,-,many,CSARDLWQVKTDTQYF,TGCAGTGCTAGAGATTTATGGCAGGTGAAGACAGATACGCAGTATTTT
TRBJ2-1,TRBV5-5,TRBD1,few,CASSVGQSLDYNEQFF,TGTGCCAGCAGCGTGGGACAGTCCCTTGATTACAATGAGCAGTTCTTC
TRBJ2-5,TRBV6-1,TRBD1,many,CASSRGTGGALETQYF,TGTGCCAGCAGCCGAGGGACAGGGGGCGCGTTGGAGACCCAGTACTTC
TRBJ2-3,TRBV7-2,-,many,CASSPNRWRGGTQYF,TGTGCCAGCAGCCCTAATCGGTGGCGGGGAGGCACGCAGTATTTT
TRBJ2-3,TRBV29-1,-,many,CSGGNPASTDTQYF,TGCAGCGGAGGGAATCCGGCTAGCACAGATACGCAGTATTTT
TRBJ2-3,TRBV6-1,-,-,CASSDSITDTQYF,TGTGCCAGCTCGGACAGTATCACAGATACGCAGTATTTT
TRBJ2-7,TRBV10-3,-,many,CAISDHPLTLSSYEQYF,TGTGCCATCAGTGACCATCCTCTGACTCTCAGCTCCTACGAGCAGTACTTC
TRBJ1-1,TRBV5-1,TRBD1,many,CASSFGTGGVANTEAFF,TGCGCCAGCAGCTTTGGGACAGGGGGAGTTGCGAACACTGAAGCTTTCTTT
TRBJ1-4,TRBV12-3/TRBV12-4,TRBD1,many,CASSPTPTGGREKLFF,TGTGCCAGCAGTCCAACCCCGACAGGGGGCCGAGAAAAACTGTTTTTT
TRBJ1-2,TRBV21-1,-,few,CAGPVLSPYGYTF,TGTGCCGGCCCGGTCCTCTCGCCCTATGGCTACACCTTC
TRBJ1-2,TRBV15,-,many,CATSRETDSNYGYTF,TGTGCCACCAGCAGAGAGACAGACTCTAACTATGGCTACACCTTC
TRBJ1-1,TRBV28,-,many,CASVPPENTEAFF,TGTGCCAGTGTTCCCCCCGAGAACACTGAAGCTTTCTTT
TRBJ1-4,TRBV9,-,many,CASSRRQGSEKLFF,TGTGCCAGCAGTCGTAGGCAGGGGAGTGAAAAACTGTTTTTT
TRBJ2-6,TRBV5-1,-,many,CASSYSQVAGANVLTF,TGCGCCAGCAGCTACAGTCAAGTGGCCGGGGCCAACGTCCTGACTTTC
TRBJ1-5,TRBV18,-,many,CASSPPACNQPQHF,TGTGCCAGCTCACCACCCGCCTGCAATCAGCCCCAGCATTTT
TRBJ1-5,TRBV20-1,-,many,CSATQLGGQGPQHF,TGCAGTGCTACTCAGCTTGGGGGCCAGGGGCCCCAGCATTTT
TRBJ2-2,TRBV5-1,TRBD2,many,CASSSTSGRPGELFF,TGCGCCAGCAGCTCTACTAGCGGGAGGCCCGGGGAGCTGTTTTTT
TRBJ2-1,TRBV20-1,-,-,CSASDLGGVEQFF,TGCAGTGCTTCAGACCTGGGGGGTGTTGAGCAGTTCTTC
TRBJ2-7,TRBV12-3/TRBV12-4,-,many,CASSPGRYEQYF,TGTGCCAGCAGCCCAGGGAGGTACGAGCAGTACTTC
TRBJ1-2,TRBV5-1,-,many,CASSNQGPWYGYTF,TGCGCCAGCAGTAATCAGGGGCCGTGGTATGGCTACACCTTC
TRBJ2-1,TRBV12-3/TRBV12-4,TRBD2,many,CASARGDEQFF,TGTGCCAGCGCGCGGGGGGATGAGCAGTTCTTC
TRBJ1-5,TRBV7-9,-,many,CASSLDGGGNQPQHF,TGTGCCAGCAGCTTAGATGGGGGGGGCAATCAGCCCCAGCATTTT
TRBJ2-4,TRBV28,-,-,CASSSPIVSNIQYF,TGTGCCAGCAGTTCCCCGATAGTGAGTAACATTCAGTACTTC
TRBJ2-3,TRBV4-3,-,-,CASSPLASRTDTQYF,TGCGCCAGCAGCCCTCTAGCGTCCCGCACAGATACGCAGTATTTT
TRBJ1-1,TRBV30,-,few,CAWSVRRPNTEAFF,TGTGCCTGGAGTGTACGTAGGCCGAACACTGAAGCTTTCTTT
TRBJ1-4,TRBV9,TRBD1,many,CASSGTGPNEKLFF,TGTGCCAGCAGCGGGACAGGGCCTAATGAAAAACTGTTTTTT
TRBJ2-3,TRBV7-2,-,-,CASSLTFSGATSDTQYF,TGTGCCAGCAGCCTAACATTCTCGGGAGCGACCTCAGATACGCAGTATTTT